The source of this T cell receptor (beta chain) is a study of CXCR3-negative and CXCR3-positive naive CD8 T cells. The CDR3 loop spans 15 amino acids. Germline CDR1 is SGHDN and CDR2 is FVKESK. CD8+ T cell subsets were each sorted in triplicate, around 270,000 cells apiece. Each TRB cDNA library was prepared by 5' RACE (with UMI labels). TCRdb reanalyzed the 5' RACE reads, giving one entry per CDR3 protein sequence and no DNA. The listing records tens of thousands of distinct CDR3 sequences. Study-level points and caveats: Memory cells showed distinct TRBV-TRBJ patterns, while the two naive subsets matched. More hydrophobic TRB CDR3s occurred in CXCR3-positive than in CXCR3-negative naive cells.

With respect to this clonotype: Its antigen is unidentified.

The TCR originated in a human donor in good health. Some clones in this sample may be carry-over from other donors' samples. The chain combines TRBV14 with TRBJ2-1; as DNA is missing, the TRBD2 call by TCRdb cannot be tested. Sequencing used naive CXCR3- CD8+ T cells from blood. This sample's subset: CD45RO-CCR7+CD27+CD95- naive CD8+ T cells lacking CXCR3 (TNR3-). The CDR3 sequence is CASSLTSGLWGEQFF. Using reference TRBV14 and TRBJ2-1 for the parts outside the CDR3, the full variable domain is EAGVTQFPSHSVIEKGQTVTLRCDPISGHDNLYWYRRVMGKEIKFLLHFVKESKQDESGMPNNRFLAERTGGTYSTLKVQPAELEDSGVYFCASSLTSGLWGEQFFGPGTRLTVL.